This is a list of T cell receptor beta chains from one sample in a study of T cell repertoires in cytomegalovirus infection. From the reads, TCRdb called clonotypes with MiXCR, one entry per CDR3 protein. In the table there are roughly 230,000 distinct CDR3 sequences, approximately 7% of which are singletons. The sequenced sample consisted of PBMCs. Receptor source: a human donor in good health (CMV status not recorded). Some clones in this sample may be carry-over from other donors' samples. Both conserved end residues are part of each CDR3. A D gene is named only where the DNA matches it firmly. Clone size, where shown, is once, few, many, or a class for clones that have expanded.

V gene	D gene	clone size	J gene	CDR3 DNA	CDR3 protein
TRBV2	TRBD1	many	TRBJ2-5	TGTGCCAGCAGTGATCCCGGGACAGGGGAATTTGGAGAGACCCAGTACTTC	CASSDPGTGEFGETQYF
TRBV7-2	TRBD2	many	TRBJ2-1	TGTGCCAGCAGCTTAGTGGCAGCGGGGGGATACAATGAGCAGTTCTTC	CASSLVAAGGYNEQFF
TRBV30	-	-	TRBJ1-3	TGTGCCTGGAGCTCCGACGGACACTCTGGAAACACCATATATTTT	CAWSSDGHSGNTIYF
TRBV7-2	TRBD2	many	TRBJ2-1	TGTGCCAGCAGCCCGTGGGGGGGGACTAGCGACGGGTACAATGAGCAGTTCTTC	CASSPWGGTSDGYNEQFF
TRBV7-9	-	many	TRBJ1-1	TGTGCCAGCAGCTTAGGGAGTGAAGCTTTCTTT	CASSLGSEAFF
TRBV20-1	TRBD2	many	TRBJ2-1	TGCAGTGCTCTGGGGGCGGGGGGCTACAATGAGCAGTTCTTC	CSALGAGGYNEQFF
TRBV7-2	-	many	TRBJ1-3	TGTGCCAGCAGCAGGGCGGGTTCTGGAAACACCATATATTTT	CASSRAGSGNTIYF
TRBV7-2	-	-	TRBJ1-4	TGTGCCAGCAGCTATACAGGCACAACTAATGAAAAACTGTTTTTT	CASSYTGTTNEKLFF
TRBV5-1	-	many	TRBJ1-4	TGCGCCAGCAGCGCTGCGGACGGAACTAATGAAAAACTGTTTTTT	CASSAADGTNEKLFF
TRBV6-1	-	many	TRBJ2-1	TGTGCCAGCAGGGGCTCCTACAATGAGCAGTTCTTC	CASRGSYNEQFF
TRBV12-3/TRBV12-4	TRBD1	many	TRBJ2-7	TGTGCCAGCAGACCGACAGGGGAGACCTACGAGCAGTACTTC	CASRPTGETYEQYF
TRBV11-2	-	many	TRBJ2-2	TGTGCCAGCAGCACCAATTGGAGGAACACCGGGGAGCTGTTTTTT	CASSTNWRNTGELFF
TRBV19	-	many	TRBJ2-5	TGTGCCAGTAGTATCCGGTTAGGGCGGCAAGAGACCCAGTACTTC	CASSIRLGRQETQYF
TRBV5-1	-	many	TRBJ2-1	TGCGCCAGCAGCTTGGTGGGTCAGGTCAACTCCTACAATGAGCAGTTCTTC	CASSLVGQVNSYNEQFF
TRBV28	-	many	TRBJ2-5	TGTGCCAGCAGTACACCGGGACATCAAGAGACCCAGTACTTC	CASSTPGHQETQYF
TRBV19	-	many	TRBJ2-4	TGTGCCAGTAGAAACAGGGATCCCAAAAACATTCAGTACTTC	CASRNRDPKNIQYF
TRBV2	TRBD2	many	TRBJ2-2	TGTGCCAGCAGTGAAAGGCTAGCGGGCACCGGGGAGCTGTTTTTT	CASSERLAGTGELFF
TRBV6-2/TRBV6-3	-	many	TRBJ2-4	TGTGCCAGCAAACCTGGACCTGGAAACATTCAGTACTTC	CASKPGPGNIQYF
TRBV6-2/TRBV6-3	TRBD1	many	TRBJ1-5	TGTGCCAGCAGTTTGGACAGGGGTTATGGTCAGCCCCAGCATTTT	CASSLDRGYGQPQHF
TRBV7-2	TRBD1	many	TRBJ1-1	TGTGCCAGCAGCTTATTCCCCGGGACAGGGGGCGCGGGTACTGAAGCTTTCTTT	CASSLFPGTGGAGTEAFF
TRBV29-1	-	many	TRBJ1-1	TGCAGCGTGGAAACCCTGAACACTGAAGCTTTCTTT	CSVETLNTEAFF
TRBV10-3	-	many	TRBJ1-2	TGTGCCATCAACGGGGGATACTATGGCTACACCTTC	CAINGGYYGYTF
TRBV7-2	-	many	TRBJ1-1	TGTGCCAGCAGCTTAATCTACAGCGCTGAAGCTTTCTTT	CASSLIYSAEAFF
TRBV7-2	TRBD2	-	TRBJ2-7	TGTGCCAGCAGTAATAGCGGGGGGGCCTTCGAGCAGTACTTC	CASSNSGGAFEQYF
TRBV2	TRBD1	-	TRBJ2-3	TGTGCCAGCAGATCCACAGGGGGCTCTTATACGCAGTATTTT	CASRSTGGSYTQYF
TRBV7-9	-	many	TRBJ1-3	TGTGCCAGCAGCCCTCCATCGGGAGGAAACACCATATATTTT	CASSPPSGGNTIYF
TRBV9	TRBD1	few	TRBJ2-7	TGTGCCAGCAGCGCTCAACAGGGGGCCCACGAGCAGTACTTC	CASSAQQGAHEQYF
TRBV28	TRBD1	few	TRBJ2-7	TGTGCCACCGAGCCGGGACAGGGTTTTTACGAGCAGTACTTC	CATEPGQGFYEQYF
TRBV28	-	many	TRBJ2-1	TGTGCCAGCAGCCCCTTGGCCTATGAGCAGTTCTTC	CASSPLAYEQFF
TRBV7-9	TRBD2	many	TRBJ2-4	TGTGCCAGCAGCCCGGGGGGGCCTCAAAACATTCAGTACTTC	CASSPGGPQNIQYF
TRBV28	TRBD2	-	TRBJ2-5	TGTGCCAGCAGTTTAGGAGGACTAGTCGAGACCCAGTACTTC	CASSLGGLVETQYF
TRBV6-5	TRBD1	many	TRBJ1-2	TGTGCCAGCAGTTACTCGACAGGGGACGGCGGCTACACCTTC	CASSYSTGDGGYTF
TRBV12-3/TRBV12-4	-	many	TRBJ1-2	TGTGCCAGCAGTTTCCCGACACGAGATAACTATGGCTACACCTTC	CASSFPTRDNYGYTF
TRBV28	TRBD2	-	TRBJ2-1	TGTGCCAGCAGTTCCGAAGCGGGGAGCGACTACAATGAGCAGTTCTTC	CASSSEAGSDYNEQFF
TRBV5-6	-	-	TRBJ2-2	TGTGCCAGCAGCTCCAGGCTCACCGTGGGGGAGCTGTTTTTT	CASSSRLTVGELFF
TRBV28	TRBD1	few	TRBJ2-5	TGTGCCAGCAGTTTAAGGGGGCTCCCTCGAAGTCCCCAGTACTTC	CASSLRGLPRSPQYF
TRBV7-2	TRBD2	many	TRBJ2-3	TGTGCCAACCAAAGACTAGCCCACGCTACGCAGTATTTT	CANQRLAHATQYF
TRBV7-8	TRBD2	many	TRBJ2-3	TGTGCCAGCAGCTTAGGAGGGGTCAGGCGAAGCGGGGGAATTAGCACAGATACGCAGTATTTT	CASSLGGVRRSGGISTDTQYF
TRBV29-1	TRBD1	many	TRBJ2-5	TGCAGCGTTCTAACGACAGGGCGAGAGGAGACCCAGTACTTC	CSVLTTGREETQYF
TRBV7-2	TRBD1	many	TRBJ2-2	TGTGCCAGCAGCCGTGGGACAGCTAACACCGGGGAGCTGTTTTTT	CASSRGTANTGELFF
TRBV12-3/TRBV12-4	-	-	TRBJ2-2	TGTGCCAGCACCACCTTCGGGGGTGCGGACGGGGAGCTGTTTTTT	CASTTFGGADGELFF
TRBV7-2	-	many	TRBJ1-5	TGTGCCAGCAGCTTAGACCAGGACCCGAATCAGCCCCAGCATTTT	CASSLDQDPNQPQHF
TRBV11-2	-	many	TRBJ2-7	TGTGCCAGCAGCTTAGATATGGGAGACGGCAACTACGAGCAGTACTTC	CASSLDMGDGNYEQYF
TRBV6-5	-	many	TRBJ1-1	TGTGCCAGCAGTTCAGGGCTGTACACTGAAGCTTTCTTT	CASSSGLYTEAFF
TRBV9	-	few	TRBJ2-1	TGTGCCAGCAGCGTAGGGGATCAATCGAGTGAGCAGTTCTTC	CASSVGDQSSEQFF
TRBV7-2	-	many	TRBJ2-6	TGTGCCAGCAGCCCTAGGGGCTCTGGGGCCAACGTCCTGACTTTC	CASSPRGSGANVLTF
TRBV10-3	-	many	TRBJ1-4	TGTGCCACCAGGGCAGGGATTGCAACTAATGAAAAACTGTTTTTT	CATRAGIATNEKLFF